This T cell receptor beta chain was identified in a study of cytomegalovirus exposure and HLA in healthy donors. Study-wide points: In an earlier analysis, productive rearrangement rates for most beta V segments clustered near 87% or 30%. Trimming of TCR beta V- and J-genes showed a link, identified in a later analysis, to a missense DCLRE1C variant.

13 Jbeta primers and 60 Vbeta primers were used for the PCR. The protocol was immunoSEQ multiplex PCR, while the TCRdb copy is restricted to in-frame clones and leaves out a portion. The sample consists of hundreds of thousands of clones, about 80% of them appearing once. As concerns this clone: The antigen remains unidentified.

The CDR3 runs 15 residues. The ends were cut back, 2 bases at V and 5 bases at J, with 13 bases in the middle. The V gene's germline CDR1 is MNHEY and CDR2 SMNVEV (reference sequence). This clonotype originated in a male donor in good health and CMV-seronegative. The rearrangement joins TRBV27 to TRBJ2-1; maybe TRBD1 (6 bases). The material sequenced was PBMCs. CDR3 sequence (DNA): TGTGCCAGCAGTTTACTACAGGGTTTGCACAATGAGCAGTTCTTC. Translated, it gives CASSLLQGLHNEQFF.